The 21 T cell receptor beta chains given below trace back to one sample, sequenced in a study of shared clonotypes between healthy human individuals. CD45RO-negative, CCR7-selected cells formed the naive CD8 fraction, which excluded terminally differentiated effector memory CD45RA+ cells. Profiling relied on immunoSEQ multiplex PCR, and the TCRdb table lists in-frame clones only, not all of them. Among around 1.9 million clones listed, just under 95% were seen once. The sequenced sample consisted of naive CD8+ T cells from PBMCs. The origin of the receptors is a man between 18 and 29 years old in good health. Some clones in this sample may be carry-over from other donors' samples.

CDR3 region: CASSPDSVGSYNEQFF. CDR3 nucleotide sequence: TGTGCCAGCAGCCCAGATAGCGTTGGGTCCTACAATGAGCAGTTCTTC. The chain links TRBV7-2 to TRBJ2-1; TRBD2 might be the D (5 bases). The CDR3 extends over 16 amino acids. The V and J ends lost 5 bases and 1 base respectively, with 15 bases between them. Germline-derived CDR1 and CDR2 are SGHTA and FQGNSA.

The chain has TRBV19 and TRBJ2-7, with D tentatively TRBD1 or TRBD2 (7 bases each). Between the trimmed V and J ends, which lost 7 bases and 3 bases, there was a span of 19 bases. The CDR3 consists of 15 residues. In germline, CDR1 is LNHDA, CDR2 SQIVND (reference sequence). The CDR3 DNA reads TGTGCCAGTACCCCGGGGAGGGGGCCGTACTACGAGCAGTACTTC. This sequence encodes CASTPGRGPYYEQYF. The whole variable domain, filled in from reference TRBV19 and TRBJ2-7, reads DGGITQSPKYLFRKEGQNVTLSCEQNLNHDAMYWYRQDPGQGLRLIYYSQIVNDFQKGDIAEGYSVSREKKESFPLTVTSAQKNPTAFYLCASTPGRGPYYEQYFGPGTRLTVT.

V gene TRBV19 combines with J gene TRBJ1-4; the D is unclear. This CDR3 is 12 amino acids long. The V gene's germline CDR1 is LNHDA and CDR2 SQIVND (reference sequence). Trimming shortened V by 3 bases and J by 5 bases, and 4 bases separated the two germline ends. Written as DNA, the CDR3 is TGTGCCAGTAGTATGCTGAATGAAAAACTGTTTTTT. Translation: CASSMLNEKLFF.

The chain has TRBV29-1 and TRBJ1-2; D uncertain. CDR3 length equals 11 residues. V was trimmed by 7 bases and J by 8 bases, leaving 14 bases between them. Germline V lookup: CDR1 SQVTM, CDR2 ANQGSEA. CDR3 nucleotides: TGCAGCGCCCAGACGGGGAGCGGCTACACCTTC. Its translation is CSAQTGSGYTF.

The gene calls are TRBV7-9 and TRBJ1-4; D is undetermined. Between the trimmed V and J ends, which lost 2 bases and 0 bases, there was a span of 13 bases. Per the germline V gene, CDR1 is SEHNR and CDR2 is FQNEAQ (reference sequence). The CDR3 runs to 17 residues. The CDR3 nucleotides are TGTGCCAGCAGCTTAAATCCCCAGCGTCCAACTAATGAAAAACTGTTTTTT. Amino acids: CASSLNPQRPTNEKLFF.

DNA for the CDR3: TGTGCCAGCAGCCAAACTAGCCTCCGTACGCAGTATTTT. Its protein is CASSQTSLRTQYF. The chain has TRBV13 and TRBJ2-3, with a weak D call TRBD2 (6 bases). Trimming removed 5 bases from V and 8 bases from J, with 14 bases in between. The germline V gene encodes CDR1 PRHDT and CDR2 FYEKMQ (reference sequence). The CDR3 length is 13 residues.

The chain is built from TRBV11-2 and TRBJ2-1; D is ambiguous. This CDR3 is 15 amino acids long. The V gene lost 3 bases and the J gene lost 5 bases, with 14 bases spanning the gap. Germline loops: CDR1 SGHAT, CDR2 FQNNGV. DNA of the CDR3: TGTGCCAGCAGCTTCGGACGCGCCAATAACAATGAGCAGTTCTTC. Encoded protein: CASSFGRANNNEQFF.

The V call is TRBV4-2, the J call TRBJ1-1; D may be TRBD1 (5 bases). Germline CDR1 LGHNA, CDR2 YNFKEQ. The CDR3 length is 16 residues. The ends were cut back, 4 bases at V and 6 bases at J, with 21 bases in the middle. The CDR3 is CASSPNLGVGGAEAFF. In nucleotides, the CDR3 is TGTGCCAGCAGCCCAAATTTGGGGGTCGGAGGGGCTGAAGCTTTCTTT.

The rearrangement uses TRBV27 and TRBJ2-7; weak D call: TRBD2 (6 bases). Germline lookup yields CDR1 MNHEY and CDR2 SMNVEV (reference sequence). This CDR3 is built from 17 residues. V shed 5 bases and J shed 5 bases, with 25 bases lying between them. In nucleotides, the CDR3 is TGTGCCAGCAGTATCCGCGGTTGGCGGGGTTCCGGGGACGAGCAGTACTTC. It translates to CASSIRGWRGSGDEQYF.

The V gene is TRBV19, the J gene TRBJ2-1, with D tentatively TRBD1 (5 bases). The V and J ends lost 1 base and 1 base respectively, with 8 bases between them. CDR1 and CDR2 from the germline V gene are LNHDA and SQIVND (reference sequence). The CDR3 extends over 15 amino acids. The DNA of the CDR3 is TGTGCCAGTAGTATAGTTACAGGTTCCTACAATGAGCAGTTCTTC. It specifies CASSIVTGSYNEQFF.

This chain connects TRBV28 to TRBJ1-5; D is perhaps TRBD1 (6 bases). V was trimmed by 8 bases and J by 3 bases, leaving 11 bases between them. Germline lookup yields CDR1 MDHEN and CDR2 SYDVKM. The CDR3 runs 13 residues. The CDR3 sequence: CASSRGHNQPQHF. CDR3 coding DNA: TGTGCCAGCTCTCGGGGACACAATCAGCCCCAGCATTTT.

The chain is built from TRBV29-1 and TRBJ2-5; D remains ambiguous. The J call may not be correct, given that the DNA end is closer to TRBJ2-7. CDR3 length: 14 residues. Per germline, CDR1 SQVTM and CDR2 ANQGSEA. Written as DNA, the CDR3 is TGCAGCGTTGAGAAGGGCGGACCTCCCTACGAGCAGTACTTC. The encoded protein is CSVEKGGPPYEQYF.

CDR3 sequence: CASSEALGTVVNEQFF. The CDR3 DNA sequence: TGTGCCAGCAGTGAAGCTCTAGGGACAGTGGTCAATGAGCAGTTCTTC. The rearrangement uses TRBV6-1 and TRBJ2-1, with 7 nucleotides matching TRBD1. CDR3 length: 16 amino acids. The V and J ends lost 0 bases and 6 bases, in that order; junction bases with no gene match: 8. Germline V lookup: CDR1 MNHNS, CDR2 SASEGT.

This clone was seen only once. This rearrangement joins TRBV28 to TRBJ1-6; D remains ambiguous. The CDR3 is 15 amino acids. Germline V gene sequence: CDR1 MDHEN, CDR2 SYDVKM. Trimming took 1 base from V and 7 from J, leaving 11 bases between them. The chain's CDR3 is CASSLSGVGNSPLHF. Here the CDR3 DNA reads TGTGCCAGCAGTTTATCTGGGGTTGGCAATTCACCCCTCCACTTT.

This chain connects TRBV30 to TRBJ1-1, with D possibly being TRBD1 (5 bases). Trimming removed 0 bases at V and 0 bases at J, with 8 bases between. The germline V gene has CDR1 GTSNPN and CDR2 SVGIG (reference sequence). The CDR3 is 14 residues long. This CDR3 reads CAWSVLQVNTEAFF. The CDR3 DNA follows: TGTGCCTGGAGTGTCTTACAGGTGAACACTGAAGCTTTCTTT.

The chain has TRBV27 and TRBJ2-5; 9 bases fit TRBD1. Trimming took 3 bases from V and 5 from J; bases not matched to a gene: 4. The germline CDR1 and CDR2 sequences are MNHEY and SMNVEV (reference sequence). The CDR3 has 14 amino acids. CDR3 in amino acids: CASSFNRGHETQYF. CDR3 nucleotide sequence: TGTGCCAGCAGTTTTAACAGGGGGCACGAGACCCAGTACTTC.

CDR3 protein: CASSLKPRQGPNTEAFF. For the CDR3, the DNA is TGTGCCAGCAGCTTAAAACCGAGACAGGGGCCGAACACTGAAGCTTTCTTT. V gene TRBV11-2 combines with J gene TRBJ1-1; 8 positions match TRBD1. Looked up from germline, CDR1 is SGHAT and CDR2 is FQNNGV. There are 17 residues in the CDR3. With 2 bases clipped from V and 1 base from J, the junction kept 9 bases outside the gene matches.

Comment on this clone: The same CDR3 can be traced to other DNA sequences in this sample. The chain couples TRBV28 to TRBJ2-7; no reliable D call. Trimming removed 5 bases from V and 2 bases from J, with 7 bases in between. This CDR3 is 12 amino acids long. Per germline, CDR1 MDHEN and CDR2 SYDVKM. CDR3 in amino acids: CASSPPAYEQYF. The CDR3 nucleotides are TGTGCCAGCAGTCCCCCAGCCTACGAGCAGTACTTC.

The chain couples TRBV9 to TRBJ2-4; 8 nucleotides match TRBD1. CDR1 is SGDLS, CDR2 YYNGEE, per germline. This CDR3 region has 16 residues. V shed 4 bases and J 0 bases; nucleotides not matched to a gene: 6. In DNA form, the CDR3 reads TGTGCCAGCAGCCCAATGACAGGGGTAGCCAAAAACATTCAGTACTTC. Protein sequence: CASSPMTGVAKNIQYF.

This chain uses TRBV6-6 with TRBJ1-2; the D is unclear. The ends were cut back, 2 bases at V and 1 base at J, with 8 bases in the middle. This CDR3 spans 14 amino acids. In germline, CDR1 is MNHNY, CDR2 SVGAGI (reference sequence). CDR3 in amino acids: CASSYLKYNYGYTF. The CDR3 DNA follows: TGTGCCAGCAGTTACCTTAAGTATAACTATGGCTACACCTTC.

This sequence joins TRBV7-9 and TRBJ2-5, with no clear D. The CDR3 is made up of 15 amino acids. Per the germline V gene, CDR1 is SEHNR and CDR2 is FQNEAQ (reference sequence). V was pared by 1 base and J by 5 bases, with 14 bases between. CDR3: CASSLGVATGETQYF. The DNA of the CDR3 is TGTGCCAGCAGCTTAGGGGTGGCGACGGGCGAGACCCAGTACTTC.